Following are 21 T cell receptor beta chains from one sample sequenced in a study of metastatic and nonmetastatic thyroid tumors. From the PCR reads, TCRdb re-called clones with MiXCR. The sample shows under 55,000 clones, over 15% of them seen only once. Every patient was untreated before thyroid surgery. The material sequenced was blood. The receptors here all came from a female donor with papillary thyroid cancer or a benign thyroid nodule (not recorded which). Some clones in this sample may be carry-over from other donors' samples.

This clone was seen a few times. The chain links TRBV6-5 to TRBJ1-1, with D maybe TRBD1 (5 bases). Germline CDR1 and CDR2: MNHEY and SVGAGI. Trimming stripped 0 bases from V and 7 bases from J, with 9 bases between. The CDR3 loop spans 13 amino acids. The CDR3 is CASSYSGGDEAFF. The CDR3, as DNA: TGTGCCAGCAGTTACTCTGGAGGGGATGAAGCTTTCTTT.

There are a few counts of this clone. V gene TRBV28 combines with J gene TRBJ2-7; D tentatively reads TRBD1 or TRBD2 (5 bases each). The CDR3 extends over 14 amino acids. The V end lost 7 bases, the J end lost 3 bases, and 16 bases lay between the germline ends. Germline values: CDR1 MDHEN, CDR2 SYDVKM. CDR3 protein: CASTTSRDLYEQYF. The DNA of the CDR3 is TGTGCCAGCACGACGAGCCGGGACCTCTACGAGCAGTACTTC.

The gene calls are TRBV11-3 and TRBJ2-7, with a tentative D call TRBD2 (5 bases). Germline lookup yields CDR1 SGHNT and CDR2 YENEEA. The CDR3 runs to 13 residues. The V end lost 5 bases, the J end lost 0 bases, and 8 bases lay between the germline ends. The CDR3 reads CASSVGLSYEQYF. For the CDR3, the DNA is TGTGCCAGCAGCGTTGGACTCTCCTACGAGCAGTACTTC.

This clone was seen ten or more times. The chain employs TRBV24-1 and TRBJ1-2; 9 nucleotides align to TRBD1. The CDR3 has 14 amino acids. V lost 3 bases to trimming and J lost 7 bases; unmatched junction nucleotides: 5. Germline values: CDR1 KGHDR, CDR2 SFDVKD. The CDR3, as DNA: TGTGCCACCAGTGATAATTACAGGGGGCTTGGCTACACCTTC. This encodes CATSDNYRGLGYTF.

This clone was seen at least ten times. This chain connects TRBV3-1 to TRBJ1-1; 8 nucleotides agree with TRBD1. Looked up from germline, CDR1 is LGHDT and CDR2 is YNNKEL (reference sequence). V was clipped by 2 bases and J by 10 bases; unmatched bases: 3. There are 12 residues in the CDR3. This chain's CDR3 is CASSQQGAGAFF. The CDR3 nucleotides read TGTGCCAGCAGCCAACAGGGGGCCGGAGCTTTCTTT.

This clone came up many times. The chain couples TRBV10-1 to TRBJ1-1, with D perhaps matching TRBD1 (5 bases). Germline V gene data show CDR1 as WNHNN and CDR2 as SYGVQD (reference sequence). The length of the CDR3 is 13 residues. V was trimmed by 0 bases and J by 11 bases, leaving 13 bases between them. CDR3 bases: TGCGCCAGCAGTGAGTCCCCCGGGACCCGGGCTTTCTTT. Protein: CASSESPGTRAFF.

Many counts were recorded for this clone. The chain has TRBV6-2 or TRBV6-3 and TRBJ2-4, with 7 bases lining up with TRBD1. The junction had 14 bases not matched to a gene; V was cut back by 5 bases and J by 7 bases. This CDR3 comprises 16 residues. Germline values: CDR1 MNHEY, CDR2 SVGEGT. CDR3 sequence (DNA): TGTGCCAGCAGTACAGACCAGACAGGGTTTAGGAACATTCAGTACTTC. Amino acids: CASSTDQTGFRNIQYF.

This clone has at least ten counts. V gene TRBV28 combines with J gene TRBJ2-1; D unclear. The V end was cut by 5 bases, the J end by 0 bases, with 14 bases between. This CDR3 comprises 16 residues. Germline loops: CDR1 MDHEN, CDR2 SYDVKM. In DNA form, the CDR3 reads TGTGCCAGCAGTGATGACACCAGGTACTCCTACAATGAGCAGTTCTTC. This translates into CASSDDTRYSYNEQFF.

This clone ranks as medium-sized. The gene calls are TRBV12-3 or TRBV12-4 and TRBJ2-7; 7 nucleotides agree with TRBD1. The trim removed 3 bases at V and 7 bases at J, leaving 9 bases unmatched. This CDR3 comprises 14 residues. CDR3 sequence: CASSFHQNRGEQYF. The DNA for the CDR3 is TGTGCCAGCAGTTTTCACCAAAACAGGGGAGAGCAGTACTTC.

This clone was observed at least ten times. One end of the junction does not line up with germline, which may come from a read error. The chain joins TRBV2 to TRBJ1-1, with a possible D match to TRBD1 (5 bases). The germline V gene has CDR1 SNHLY and CDR2 FYNNEI. The CDR3 contains 13 residues. The CDR3 loop is CASRIDRSTEAFF. Here the CDR3 DNA reads TGTGCCAGCCGGATTGACAGATCCACTGAGGCTTTCTTT. Complete variable domain (other parts from reference TRBV2 and TRBJ1-1): EPEVTQTPSHQVTQMGQEVILRCVPISNHLYFYWYRQILGQKVEFLVSFYNNEISEKSEIFDDQFSVERPDGSNFTLKIRSTKLEDSAMYFCASRIDRSTEAFFGQGTRLTVV.

This clone was found many times. J is TRBJ1-2 and V is TRBV30; D remains ambiguous. The CDR3 covers 12 residues. Germline V CDR1 and CDR2: GTSNPN, SVGIG (reference sequence). V lost 3 bases, J lost 8 bases, and 13 bases lay in between. CDR3 protein: CAWSKGGGGYTF. The CDR3 nucleotides read TGTGCCTGGAGCAAAGGAGGAGGCGGCTACACCTTC.

This clone was seen more than once but under ten times. V and J are TRBV28 and TRBJ1-2, with no clear D. The germline gives CDR1 MDHEN, CDR2 SYDVKM. The CDR3 extends over 15 amino acids. The V gene lost 7 bases and the J gene lost 4 bases, with 19 bases spanning the gap. The chain's CDR3 is CASILGADIIYGYTF. DNA of the CDR3: TGTGCCAGCATTCTGGGAGCAGACATAATCTATGGCTACACCTTC.

The table lists this clone with many counts. The chain recombines TRBV2 with TRBJ1-5; 7 bases are shared with TRBD1. The CDR3 runs to 14 residues. J was trimmed by 6 bases and V by 6 bases; bases with no gene match: 8. Germline V gene lookup returns CDR1 SNHLY and CDR2 FYNNEI. CDR3 coding DNA: TGTGCCAGCAGCTATGACAGGGCCGGTCAGCCCCAGCATTTT. It yields the protein CASSYDRAGQPQHF.

With regard to this clone: Given a much more abundant clone one base away, this may be a read error. This chain links TRBV5-5 with TRBJ2-5; D unresolved. Germline loops: CDR1 SGHKS, CDR2 YYEKEE (reference sequence). Trimming cost V 1 base and J 5 bases, with 6 bases left between them. The CDR3 spans 12 residues. CDR3 amino acids: CASSLWGETQYF. CDR3 in DNA: TGTGCCAGCAGCTTGTGGGGTGAGACCCAGTACTTC.

This clone was recorded many times. This chain joins TRBV20-1 and TRBJ1-5; tentative D call: TRBD1 (6 bases). Germline V CDR1 and CDR2: DFQATT, SNEGSKA (reference sequence). Deletions cut 6 bases from V and 9 bases from J, with 18 bases between. CDR3 length: 13 residues. The CDR3 loop reads CSAQDGGQGPQHF. For the CDR3, the DNA is TGCAGTGCCCAGGACGGGGGGCAGGGGCCCCAGCATTTT.

This clone occurred many times. This chain connects TRBV7-9 to TRBJ2-1, with unresolved D. Looked up from germline, CDR1 is SEHNR and CDR2 is FQNEAQ (reference sequence). V was cut by 2 bases and J by 8 bases, with 10 bases left in between. This CDR3 has 13 residues. The CDR3 nucleotides read TGTGCCAGCAGCTTATCCTTACCAGATGAGCAGTTCTTC. This encodes CASSLSLPDEQFF.

This clone was observed at least ten times. The chain carries TRBV6-5 and TRBJ2-5, with D maybe TRBD1 (5 bases). With 2 bases removed from V and 5 bases from J, the gap between germline ends came to 12 bases. From germline, CDR1 is MNHEY and CDR2 SVGAGI. This CDR3 region has 14 residues. The DNA of the CDR3 is TGTGCCAGCAGTTACGGGGCGACACGGGAGACCCAGTACTTC. As protein: CASSYGATRETQYF.

On this clone itself: A much larger clone sits a single nucleotide away, making a read error possible. The V and J genes are TRBV19 and TRBJ2-3; D gene unclear. This CDR3 contains 14 residues. Germline V lookup: CDR1 LNHDA, CDR2 SQIVND (reference sequence). The chain's CDR3 is CASSLETSTDTQYF. The DNA of the CDR3 is TGTGCCAGTAGTTTAGAGACGAGCACAGATACGCAGTATTTT.

Ten or more counts support this clone. V and J are TRBV6-1 and TRBJ1-1; no reliable D call. The germline V gene has CDR1 MNHNS and CDR2 SASEGT. This CDR3 is 12 amino acids long. Trimming removed 5 bases at V and 3 bases at J, with 7 bases between. CDR3 region: CASSKMDTEAFF. In DNA, the CDR3 is TGTGCCAGCAGTAAGATGGACACTGAAGCTTTCTTT.

This clone was detected ten times or more. The chain carries TRBV6-1 and TRBJ2-3; TRBD1 might be the D (6 bases). The germline V gene encodes CDR1 MNHNS and CDR2 SASEGT. Deletions cut 6 bases from V and 3 bases from J, with 19 bases between. The CDR3 is 16 residues long. CDR3 coding DNA: TGTGCCAGCAGGACCAGGGGCCGGTCTGAAACAGATACGCAGTATTTT. Translating gives CASRTRGRSETDTQYF.

This clone has ten or more counts. The J gene is TRBJ2-1, the V gene TRBV20-1; tentative D call: TRBD2 (6 bases). Germline assignment: CDR1 DFQATT and CDR2 SNEGSKA (reference sequence). V was cut by 3 bases and J by 12 bases, with 24 bases left in between. The CDR3 is made up of 15 amino acids. CDR3 loop: CSASGGLTTGVLQFF. CDR3 DNA: TGCAGTGCTAGCGGTGGACTAACCACGGGGGTTCTGCAGTTCTTC.